The clone carrying this T cell receptor beta chain was seen only a few times. This sample stems from a study of T-cell memory formation after mild COVID-19. In TCRdb, the 5' RACE reads were re-called with MiXCR into one record per CDR3 protein. This sample has roughly 240,000 distinct CDR3 sequences, with 15% to 20% found just once. The material sequenced was PBMCs or a T cell subset sorted from them (not recorded which). This receptor was obtained from a young man who had mild COVID-19 (a few samples of this study predate the infection). Cell type and time point are not known.

CDR3 nucleotide sequence: TGCGCCAGCAGCCAAGAGGTCGGCAGGGGATGGAACGAGCAGTACTTC. Residues: CASSQEVGRGWNEQYF. The chain employs TRBV4-1 and TRBJ2-7; a weak D match, TRBD1 (6 bases). V was pared by 0 bases and J by 5 bases, with 17 bases between. The CDR3 spans 16 residues. The germline gives CDR1 MGHRA, CDR2 YSYEKL.